The rows below give T cell receptor beta chains drawn from one sample of a study of response to subunit inactivated influenza vaccine. TCRdb re-called the RT-PCR reads with MiXCR, one entry per CDR3 protein. The sample carries about 540,000 distinct CDR3 sequences, approximately 20% recorded once. Separately, the same data were catalogued under a study of T cells expressing NK-cell markers.

The material sequenced was CD4+ T cells sorted from PBMCs, taken 11 to 12 days after vaccination. The receptors here all came from a middle-aged man who received an inactivated influenza vaccine. CDR3s include the opening cysteine and the closing phenylalanine or tryptophan. The D gene is left open where the match is weak. Clone size is given for some rows only: seen once, a few or many times, or a class if the clone is expanded.

size	V	D	J	CDR3	DNA
many	TRBV7-8	-	TRBJ1-4	CASSLQAYQGLFF	TGTGCCAGCAGCCTCCAGGCTTACCAGGGGCTGTTTTTT
few	TRBV7-8	-	TRBJ2-3	CASSPQSHTQYF	TGTGCCAGCAGCCCACAGTCCCATACGCAGTATTTT
-	TRBV2	-	TRBJ2-5	CASNNFISETQYF	TGTGCCAGCAACAACTTTATATCAGAGACCCAGTACTTC
few	TRBV6-2/TRBV6-3	-	TRBJ2-7	CASSSVSSYEQYF	TGTGCCAGCAGTTCGGTGAGCTCCTACGAGCAGTACTTC
once	TRBV10-3	-	TRBJ1-1	CAISESRGTPSRTEAFF	TGTGCCATCAGTGAGTCGAGGGGTACGCCATCGAGGACTGAAGCTTTCTTT
-	TRBV20-1	TRBD1	TRBJ1-5	CSAQQGAKQPQHF	TGCAGTGCGCAACAGGGGGCAAAGCAGCCCCAGCATTTT
few	TRBV5-6	-	TRBJ2-5	CASSSQMWETQYF	TGTGCCAGCAGCTCCCAAATGTGGGAGACCCAGTACTTC
-	TRBV20-1	TRBD1	TRBJ2-5	CSARDLGTVQETQYF	TGCAGTGCTAGAGATTTGGGGACAGTTCAAGAGACCCAGTACTTC
-	TRBV10-3	-	TRBJ2-5	CAISDPLDKQETQYF	TGTGCCATCAGTGATCCCCTCGACAAGCAAGAGACCCAGTACTTC
-	TRBV18	-	TRBJ2-3	CASSPLATDTQYF	TGTGCCAGCTCACCACTCGCCACAGATACGCAGTATTTT
-	TRBV30	-	TRBJ1-1	CAWRSDGLSPEAFF	TGTGCCTGGAGAAGTGACGGACTTAGCCCTGAAGCTTTCTTT
-	TRBV12-3/TRBV12-4	-	TRBJ1-6	CASSLIGFNSPLHF	TGTGCCAGCAGTTTAATAGGGTTTAATTCACCCCTCCACTTT
few	TRBV5-1	TRBD2	TRBJ2-7	CASSLRGTSELGEQYF	TGCGCCAGCAGCTTGAGGGGGACTAGCGAGCTGGGGGAGCAGTACTTC
few	TRBV12-3/TRBV12-4	-	TRBJ1-2	CASSNGYGYTF	TGTGCCAGCAGTAATGGCTATGGCTACACCTTC
-	TRBV12-3/TRBV12-4	-	TRBJ1-1	CASSFSQSGTEAFF	TGTGCCAGCAGTTTCTCACAGTCGGGCACTGAAGCTTTCTTT
-	TRBV19	TRBD1	TRBJ2-3	CASIGQGRSTDTQYF	TGTGCCAGTATCGGACAGGGACGTTCCACAGATACGCAGTATTTT
many	TRBV4-2	-	TRBJ2-7	CASSQDVSGLSSYEQYF	TGTGCCAGCAGCCAAGATGTATCGGGACTCAGCTCCTACGAGCAGTACTTC
few	TRBV15	-	TRBJ1-2	CATSRLRNYGYTF	TGTGCCACCAGCAGACTACGAAACTATGGCTACACCTTC
few	TRBV13	-	TRBJ2-7	CASSLKYNEQYF	TGTGCCAGCAGCTTGAAGTATAACGAGCAGTACTTC
-	TRBV20-1	TRBD1	TRBJ1-6	CSARNPGQPNSPLHF	TGCAGTGCGAGAAACCCGGGACAGCCTAATTCACCCCTCCACTTT
-	TRBV10-3	TRBD1	TRBJ2-3	CAISEGTGADTQYF	TGTGCCATCAGTGAGGGGACAGGGGCAGATACGCAGTATTTT
few	TRBV20-1	-	TRBJ1-1	CSARYRAYTEAFF	TGCAGTGCTAGATACAGGGCTTACACTGAAGCTTTCTTT
once	TRBV11-2	TRBD1	TRBJ2-1	CASSLAVGGGRNEQFF	TGTGCCAGCAGCTTAGCGGTAGGGGGCGGAAGGAATGAGCAGTTCTTC
-	TRBV28	-	TRBJ2-1	CASSSHGSYNEQFF	TGTGCCAGCAGTTCCCACGGCTCCTACAATGAGCAGTTCTTC
few	TRBV29-1	TRBD2	TRBJ2-7	CSVGTSYYEQYF	TGCAGCGTTGGGACTAGCTACTACGAGCAGTACTTC
many	TRBV5-1	TRBD2	TRBJ2-1	CASSLGTGGEQFF	TGCGCCAGCAGCCTAGGGACGGGGGGTGAGCAGTTCTTC
-	TRBV27	-	TRBJ1-5	CASSSNLNNQPQHF	TGTGCCAGCAGTAGTAACTTAAACAATCAGCCCCAGCATTTT
-	TRBV29-1	-	TRBJ2-2	CSVEGRQGATGELFF	TGCAGCGTTGAAGGTCGGCAAGGGGCGACCGGGGAGCTGTTTTTT
few	TRBV12-3/TRBV12-4	TRBD1	TRBJ2-5	CASSMDRDKTQYF	TGTGCCAGCAGTATGGACAGGGACAAGACCCAGTACTTC
few	TRBV5-1	TRBD2	TRBJ2-7	CASRPGLAGSEQYF	TGCGCCAGCAGGCCGGGACTAGCGGGATCCGAGCAGTACTTC
-	TRBV12-3/TRBV12-4	TRBD1	TRBJ2-2	CASRNRQGNTGELFF	TGTGCCAGCAGAAACCGACAGGGAAACACCGGGGAGCTGTTTTTT
few	TRBV5-6	-	TRBJ1-2	CASSLLNSLWYGYTF	TGTGCCAGCAGCTTACTTAACAGTCTCTGGTATGGCTACACCTTC
-	TRBV7-2	-	TRBJ2-2	CASTGLLYTGELFF	TGTGCCAGCACAGGACTCCTATACACCGGGGAGCTGTTTTTT
few	TRBV4-1	-	TRBJ2-1	CASSRGQGPVYNEQFF	TGCGCCAGCAGCCGCGGCCAGGGGCCAGTCTACAATGAGCAGTTCTTC
few	TRBV12-3/TRBV12-4	TRBD2	TRBJ2-1	CASSPGTSHWNEQFF	TGTGCCAGCAGTCCCGGGACTAGTCACTGGAATGAGCAGTTCTTC
-	TRBV29-1	TRBD1	TRBJ2-1	CSAAPGQGYNEQFF	TGCAGCGCCGCTCCGGGACAGGGCTACAATGAGCAGTTCTTC
few	TRBV2	TRBD2	TRBJ2-1	CASTPGLVAEQFF	TGTGCCAGCACCCCGGGACTAGTGGCTGAGCAGTTCTTC
once	TRBV20-1	TRBD2	TRBJ2-7	CSALGLAGQYEQYF	TGCAGTGCTTTGGGACTAGCGGGACAGTACGAGCAGTACTTC